This TCR beta chain was captured by sequencing in a study of blood T cells in healthy people across ages. This clonotype occurred a few times. RNA extraction gave at least 5 micrograms of total RNA per sample. With 7 bases clipped from V and 9 bases from J, the junction kept 12 bases outside the gene matches. Germline values: CDR1 DFQATT, CDR2 SNEGSKA (reference sequence). The CDR3 loop spans 14 amino acids. Sample-barcoded 5' priming and a J-beta primer mix drove a second PCR of roughly 6 to 12 cycles. TCRdb used MiXCR to reprocess the 5' RACE reads, holding one entry per CDR3 protein. The sample shows about 1.7 million distinct CDR3 sequences, roughly 30% of them seen only once.

The sequencing input was blood. This TCR came from a woman aged 25 to 45 in good health. The chain uses TRBV20-1 and TRBJ2-1, with 10 bases fitting TRBD2. The CDR3 sequence is CSVSPAGGMREQFF. The CDR3 nucleotides read TGCAGTGTCAGCCCAGCGGGAGGGATGCGTGAGCAGTTCTTC.